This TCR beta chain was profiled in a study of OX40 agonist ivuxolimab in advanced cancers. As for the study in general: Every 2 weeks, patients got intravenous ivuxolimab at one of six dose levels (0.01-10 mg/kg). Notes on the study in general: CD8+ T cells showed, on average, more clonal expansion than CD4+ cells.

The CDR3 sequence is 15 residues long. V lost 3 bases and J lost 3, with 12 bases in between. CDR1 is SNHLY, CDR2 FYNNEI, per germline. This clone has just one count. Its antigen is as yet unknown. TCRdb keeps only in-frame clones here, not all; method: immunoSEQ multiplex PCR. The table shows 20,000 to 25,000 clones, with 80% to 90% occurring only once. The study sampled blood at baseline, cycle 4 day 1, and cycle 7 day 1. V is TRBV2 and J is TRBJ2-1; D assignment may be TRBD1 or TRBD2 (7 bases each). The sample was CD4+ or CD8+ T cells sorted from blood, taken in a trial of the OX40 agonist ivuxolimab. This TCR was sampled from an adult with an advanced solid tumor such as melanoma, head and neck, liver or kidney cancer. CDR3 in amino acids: CASSDARGGYNEQFF. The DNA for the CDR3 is TGTGCCAGCAGTGACGCCAGGGGGGGCTACAATGAGCAGTTCTTC.